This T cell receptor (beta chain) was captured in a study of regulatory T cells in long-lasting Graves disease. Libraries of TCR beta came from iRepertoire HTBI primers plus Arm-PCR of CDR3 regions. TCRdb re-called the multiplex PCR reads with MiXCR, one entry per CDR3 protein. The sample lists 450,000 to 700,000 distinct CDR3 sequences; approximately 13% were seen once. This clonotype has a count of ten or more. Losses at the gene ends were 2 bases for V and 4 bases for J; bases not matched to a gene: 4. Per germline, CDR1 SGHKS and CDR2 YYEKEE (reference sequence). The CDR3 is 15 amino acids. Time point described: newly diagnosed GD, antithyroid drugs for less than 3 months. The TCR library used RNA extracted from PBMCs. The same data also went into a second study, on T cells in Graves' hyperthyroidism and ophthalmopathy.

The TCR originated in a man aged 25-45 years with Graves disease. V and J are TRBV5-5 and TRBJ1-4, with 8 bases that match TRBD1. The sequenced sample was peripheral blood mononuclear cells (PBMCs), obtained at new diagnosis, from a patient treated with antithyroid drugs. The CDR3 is CASSFGDRGNEKLFF. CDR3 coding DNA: TGTGCCAGCAGCTTCGGCGACAGGGGTAATGAAAAACTGTTTTTT.